The 3 T cell receptor beta chains below all came from one sample that was sequenced in a study of vaccination effects on CD4 cells after COVID-19. This table comes from immunoSEQ multiplex PCR, and its TCRdb copy is limited to in-frame clones, with some not included. The table records about 45,000 clones, roughly 75% of them present only once. These receptors are not linked to any known antigen. In the ViraFEST assay, antigen-specific CD4+ clonotypes were identified by expansion after peptide-pool stimulation. Isolating CD4+ T cells followed around nine days of culture. The person had a PCR-confirmed SARS-CoV-2 infection during March to December 2020. The input for sequencing was CD4+ T cells from PBMCs cultured with a peptide pool, taken before COVID-19 vaccination. Receptors originate from a human donor who had a prior SARS-CoV-2 infection.

This clone was picked up one time. One junction end does not reproduce the germline sequence, and a read error may be involved. The rearrangement joins TRBV7-7 to TRBJ2-5, with 7 bases fitting TRBD2. The germline gives CDR1 SSHAT, CDR2 FNYEAQ (reference sequence). The CDR3 totals 16 residues. The CDR3 region has the DNA TGTGCTAGCAGCCTTGGGGGGGGTCGGAGCGGGGAGACCCAGTACTTC. Translating it yields CASSLGGGRSGETQYF.

The CDR3 reads CASSLGWGMNTEAFF. DNA for the CDR3: TGTGCCAGCAGCTTGGGTTGGGGGATGAACACTGAAGCTTTCTTT. The V call is TRBV5-6, the J call TRBJ1-1; D perhaps matches TRBD1 (5 bases). The germline gives CDR1 SGHDT, CDR2 YYEEEE. The ends were cut back, 0 bases at V and 0 bases at J, with 9 bases in the middle. This CDR3 contains 15 residues.

The V call is TRBV3-1 (or the pseudogene TRBV3-2), the J call TRBJ2-5; 12 nucleotides match TRBD2. Germline V gene lookup returns CDR1 LGHDT and CDR2 YNNKEL (reference sequence). Germline trimming cut 5 bases from V and 1 base from J; bases unmatched to any gene: 17. This CDR3 region has 20 residues. The CDR3 nucleotides read TGTGCCAGCAGCAATGATCACCTAGCGGGGGGGGCCGGTATCCAAGAGACCCAGTACTTC. It codes for CASSNDHLAGGAGIQETQYF.